These T cell receptor beta chains were read from a single sample in a study of blood T cell repertoires in COVID-19. Profiling relied on immunoSEQ multiplex PCR, and the TCRdb table lists in-frame clones only, not all of them. The sample has hundreds of thousands of clones, 65% to 85% seen once. The specimen was PBMCs or T cells enriched from blood (not recorded which). The source of these receptors is a woman aged 40-49 years who had recovered from COVID-19. The CDR3 runs from the conserved cysteine through the conserved F or W. The D gene is left open where the match is weak. Rows may omit the clone size; those that give it use once, few, many or a size class.

d_gene | len | j_gene | abundance | v_gene | CDR3aa | CDR3nt
NA | 15 | TRBJ2-1 | NA | TRBV27 | CASSLLYREYNEQFF | TGTGCCAGCAGTTTACTTTATCGGGAATACAATGAGCAGTTCTTC
NA | 16 | TRBJ2-1 | few | TRBV3-1/TRBV3-2 | CASSRPTNFSYNEQFF | TGTGCCAGCAGCCGTCCGACAAATTTCTCCTACAATGAGCAGTTCTTC
TRBD1 | 14 | TRBJ1-2 | NA | TRBV19 | CASKIRTGPYGYTF | TGTGCCAGTAAAATCCGGACAGGACCCTATGGCTACACCTTC
NA | 11 | TRBJ1-2 | NA | TRBV12-3/TRBV12-4 | CASSSGRGYTF | TGTGCCAGCAGTTCAGGGCGCGGCTACACCTTC
TRBD2 | 15 | TRBJ2-1 | NA | TRBV7-8 | CASSLSSHSGNEQFF | TGTGCCAGCAGCTTATCCTCTCATAGCGGGAATGAGCAGTTCTTC
NA | 14 | TRBJ2-3 | NA | TRBV11-2 | CASSFPPLTDTQYF | TGTGCCAGCAGCTTTCCTCCCCTCACAGATACGCAGTATTTT
TRBD2 | 17 | TRBJ2-3 | NA | TRBV9 | CASSAGTSGRIGDTQYF | TGTGCCAGCAGCGCCGGGACTAGCGGGAGGATCGGGGATACGCAGTATTTT
TRBD1 | 14 | TRBJ1-2 | NA | TRBV2 | CASSGDSSNYGYTF | TGTGCCAGCAGTGGGGACAGTTCTAACTATGGCTACACCTTC
NA | 14 | TRBJ1-1 | NA | TRBV6-5 | CASMKRQMNTEAFF | TGTGCCAGCATGAAACGACAGATGAACACTGAAGCTTTCTTT
TRBD1 | 15 | TRBJ1-4 | NA | TRBV6-5 | CASRSPGQKNEKLFF | TGTGCCAGCAGATCCCCGGGACAGAAGAATGAAAAACTGTTTTTT
NA | 13 | TRBJ1-6 | NA | TRBV6-5 | CASSNRANSPLHF | TGTGCCAGCTCCAACAGGGCCAATTCACCCCTCCACTTT
TRBD2 | 14 | TRBJ2-5 | few | TRBV28 | CASSLAGGSETQYF | TGTGCCAGCAGTTTAGCGGGAGGATCAGAGACCCAGTACTTC
TRBD1 | 17 | TRBJ1-1 | NA | TRBV7-2 | CASSPRGNRGMNTEAFF | TGTGCCAGCAGCCCTAGAGGGAACAGGGGAATGAACACTGAAGCTTTCTTT
TRBD1 | 18 | TRBJ1-2 | NA | TRBV19 | CASNPKWDRGLFTKGYTF | TGTGCCTCCAACCCGAAGTGGGACAGGGGGCTTTTCACGAAGGGCTACACCTTC
TRBD1 | 16 | TRBJ1-5 | NA | TRBV7-2 | CASSLGSGGSNQPQHF | TGTGCCAGCAGCTTAGGTTCAGGGGGGAGCAATCAGCCCCAGCATTTT
NA | 15 | TRBJ2-1 | NA | TRBV9 | CASSVDVAFGNEQFF | TGTGCCAGCAGCGTAGACGTGGCGTTCGGGAATGAGCAGTTCTTC
NA | 13 | TRBJ2-2 | NA | TRBV19 | CASGTRPTGELFF | TGTGCCAGCGGGACTCGCCCCACCGGGGAGCTGTTTTTT
NA | 14 | TRBJ2-5 | NA | TRBV9 | CASSPLTGKETQYF | TGTGCCAGCAGCCCATTAACAGGGAAAGAGACCCAGTACTTC
TRBD1 | 17 | TRBJ1-5 | NA | TRBV24-1 | CATSDSSNQGAFQPQHF | TGTGCCACCAGTGATTCGTCCAATCAGGGGGCGTTTCAGCCCCAGCATTTT
NA | 15 | TRBJ1-2 | NA | TRBV11-2 | CASSLIGAELEGYTF | TGTGCCAGCAGCTTAATTGGGGCAGAGTTGGAGGGCTACACCTTC
NA | 17 | TRBJ1-2 | NA | TRBV28 | CASSLDGGTVANYGYTF | TGTGCCAGCAGTTTAGACGGAGGGACGGTTGCTAACTATGGCTACACCTTC
TRBD1 | 17 | TRBJ2-5 | NA | TRBV27 | CASSFPWDREGLVTQYF | TGTGCCAGCAGTTTCCCCTGGGACAGGGAGGGATTGGTGACCCAGTACTTC
TRBD1 | 15 | TRBJ2-2 | NA | TRBV2 | CASAPGTANTGELFF | TGTGCCAGCGCCCCCGGGACAGCGAACACCGGGGAGCTGTTTTTT
TRBD1 | 16 | TRBJ1-5 | NA | TRBV7-8 | CASSFGQGILNQPQHF | TGTGCCAGCAGCTTCGGACAGGGAATACTCAATCAGCCCCAGCATTTT
NA | 12 | TRBJ1-1 | NA | TRBV29-1 | CSAVRGNTEAFF | TGCAGCGCTGTCCGGGGGAACACTGAAGCTTTCTTT